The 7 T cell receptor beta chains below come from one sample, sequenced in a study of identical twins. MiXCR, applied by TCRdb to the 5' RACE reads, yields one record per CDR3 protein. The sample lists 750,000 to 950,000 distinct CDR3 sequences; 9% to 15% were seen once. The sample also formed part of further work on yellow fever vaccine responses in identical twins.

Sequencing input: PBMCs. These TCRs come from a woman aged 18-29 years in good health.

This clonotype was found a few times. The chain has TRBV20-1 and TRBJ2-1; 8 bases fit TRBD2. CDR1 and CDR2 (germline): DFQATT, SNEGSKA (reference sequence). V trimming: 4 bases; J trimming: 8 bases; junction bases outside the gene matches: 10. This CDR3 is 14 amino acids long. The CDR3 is CSATPPSGSYEQFF. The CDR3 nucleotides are TGCAGTGCTACCCCCCCCAGCGGGAGCTATGAGCAGTTCTTC.

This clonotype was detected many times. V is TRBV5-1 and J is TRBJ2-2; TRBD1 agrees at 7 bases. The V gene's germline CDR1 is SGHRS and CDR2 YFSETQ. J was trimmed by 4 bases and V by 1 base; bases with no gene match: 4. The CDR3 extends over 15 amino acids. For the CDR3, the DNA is TGCGCCAGCAGCTTGACACAGGGGAGCACCGGGGAGCTGTTTTTT. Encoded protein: CASSLTQGSTGELFF.

Written as DNA, the CDR3 is TGTGCCAGCAGCGCCATTTTTGGTTGGGGCTACACCTTC. Residues: CASSAIFGWGYTF. The chain employs TRBV9 and TRBJ1-2; unclear D gene. The CDR3 runs to 13 residues. V lost 3 bases, J lost 8 bases, and 14 bases lay in between. The germline CDR1 and CDR2 sequences are SGDLS and YYNGEE.

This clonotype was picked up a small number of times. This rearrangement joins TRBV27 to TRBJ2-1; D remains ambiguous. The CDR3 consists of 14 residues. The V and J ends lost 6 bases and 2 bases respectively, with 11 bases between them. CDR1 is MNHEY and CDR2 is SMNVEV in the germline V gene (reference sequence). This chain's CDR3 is CASSNYDTYNEQFF. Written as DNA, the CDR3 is TGTGCCAGCAGCAACTATGATACCTACAATGAGCAGTTCTTC.

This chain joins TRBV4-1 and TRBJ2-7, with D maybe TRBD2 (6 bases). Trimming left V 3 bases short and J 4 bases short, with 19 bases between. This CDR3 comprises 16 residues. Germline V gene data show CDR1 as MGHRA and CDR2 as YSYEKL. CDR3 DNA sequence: TGCGCCAGCAGCCACCCCTCGGGGGATGTTTTGTACGAGCAGTACTTC. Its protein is CASSHPSGDVLYEQYF.

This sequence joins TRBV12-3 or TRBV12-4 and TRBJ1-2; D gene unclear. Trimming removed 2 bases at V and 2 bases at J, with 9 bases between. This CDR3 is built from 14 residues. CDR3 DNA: TGTGCCAGCAGTTTAAACCGCGGGAACTATGGCTACACCTTC. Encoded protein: CASSLNRGNYGYTF.

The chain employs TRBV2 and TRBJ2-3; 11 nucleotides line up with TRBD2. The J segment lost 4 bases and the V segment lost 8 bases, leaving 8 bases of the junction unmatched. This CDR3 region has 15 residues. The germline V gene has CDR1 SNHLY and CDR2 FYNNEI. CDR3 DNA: TGTGCCAGCCTCCGACTAGCGGGATCCTCAGATACGCAGTATTTT. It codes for CASLRLAGSSDTQYF.